The 12 T cell receptor beta chains below come from one sample, sequenced in a study of cytotoxic CD8 clonotypes in ibrutinib-treated CLL. The method was immunoSEQ multiplex PCR; TCRdb's version includes in-frame clones alone and lacks a portion of them. The sample yields 90,000 to 95,000 clones, 70% to 80% seen once. The starting material was PBMCs, obtained after 24 months of ibrutinib treatment. All receptors derive from a human donor with chronic lymphocytic leukemia.

This clone was observed a single time. V usage is TRBV29-1 and J usage is TRBJ1-1; 7 bases match TRBD1. Germline V gene sequence: CDR1 SQVTM, CDR2 ANQGSEA. This CDR3 has 14 amino acids. V was pared by 7 bases and J by 1 base, with 9 bases of the junction left unmatched. The CDR3 sequence: CSARSGDRNTEAFF. The CDR3 region has the DNA TGCAGCGCTCGATCCGGGGACAGGAACACTGAAGCTTTCTTT.

The chain carries TRBV4-1 and TRBJ1-4; TRBD1 aligns across 7 bases. After removal of 0 bases from V and 0 bases from J, the junction contained 1 base not matched to a gene. The CDR3 runs to 16 residues. Germline CDR1 reads MGHRA; CDR2 reads YSYEKL. In DNA form, the CDR3 reads TGCGCCAGCAGCCAAGAGGGACAGCCAACTAATGAAAAACTGTTTTTT. Translating it yields CASSQEGQPTNEKLFF.

The gene calls are TRBV29-1 and TRBJ2-1; the D gene is possibly TRBD1 (6 bases). Germline assignment: CDR1 SQVTM and CDR2 ANQGSEA. This CDR3 comprises 12 residues. The V and J ends lost 3 bases and 7 bases respectively, with 10 bases between them. The CDR3 DNA reads as TGCAGCGTTGATTTGGGGGCGAATGAGCAGTTCTTC. Its translation: CSVDLGANEQFF.

The V call is TRBV7-2, the J call TRBJ2-1, with TRBD2 matching over 8 bases. V lost 4 bases, J lost 6 bases, and 2 bases stayed unmatched. Looked up from germline, CDR1 is SGHTA and CDR2 is FQGNSA. CDR3 size: 13 residues. Here the CDR3 DNA reads TGTGCCAGCAGCTCTACTAGCGGCAATGAGCAGTTCTTC. This sequence encodes CASSSTSGNEQFF.

In its sample, this clone was seen once. The gene calls are TRBV4-1 and TRBJ2-1; D possibly corresponds to TRBD2 (6 bases). Per germline, CDR1 MGHRA and CDR2 YSYEKL. The CDR3 has 16 amino acids. V was shortened by 4 bases and J by 2 bases, with 15 bases between the two germline ends. CDR3 in amino acids: CASSPPRGVAYNEQFF. The CDR3 nucleotides are TGCGCCAGCAGCCCCCCCCGCGGGGTTGCCTACAATGAGCAGTTCTTC.

The chain uses TRBV29-1 and TRBJ1-1, with 10 bases lining up with TRBD1. With V trimmed by 4 bases and J by 5 bases, 13 bases remained unmatched. Germline-derived CDR1 and CDR2 are SQVTM and ANQGSEA. This CDR3 has 16 amino acids. The CDR3 spells CSVAPRQGARPTEAFF. Written as DNA, the CDR3 is TGCAGCGTTGCCCCCAGACAGGGGGCGCGGCCGACTGAAGCTTTCTTT.

The rearrangement uses TRBV11-2 and TRBJ2-3; no clear D. With 1 base removed from V and 9 bases from J, the gap between germline ends came to 8 bases. CDR1 and CDR2 from the germline V gene are SGHAT and FQNNGV. CDR3 length equals 12 residues. In DNA, the CDR3 is TGTGCCAGCAGCTTAGTCAGCCGGACGCAGTATTTT. Its protein is CASSLVSRTQYF.

The rearrangement joins TRBV4-2 to TRBJ2-1; TRBD2 matches 9 bases. Germline-derived CDR1 and CDR2 are LGHNA and YNFKEQ. This CDR3 spans 17 amino acids. The V and J ends lost 4 bases and 7 bases, in that order; junction bases with no gene match: 14. CDR3 in amino acids: CASSLAGEAGGVNEQFF. For the CDR3, the DNA is TGTGCCAGCAGCCTGGCGGGGGAGGCGGGAGGGGTAAATGAGCAGTTCTTC.

This chain connects TRBV18 to TRBJ2-7, with unresolved D. Trimming cost V 6 bases and J 0 bases, with 12 bases left between them. The CDR3 contains 14 residues. The germline V gene has CDR1 KGHSH and CDR2 LQKENI. CDR3 in DNA: TGTGCCAGCTCTTCAGGATATAGCTCCTACGAGCAGTACTTC. It encodes CASSSGYSSYEQYF.

This clone occurred once. The V and J genes are TRBV9 and TRBJ1-3; TRBD1 might be the D (6 bases). With 3 bases removed from V and 4 bases from J, the gap between germline ends came to 14 bases. Germline lookup yields CDR1 SGDLS and CDR2 YYNGEE. There are 15 residues in the CDR3. CDR3 in DNA: TGTGCCAGCAGCGCAACAGGGTCGGCGGGAAACACCATATATTTT. It translates to CASSATGSAGNTIYF. The whole variable domain, remainder taken from reference TRBV9 and TRBJ1-3, is DSGVTQTPKHLITATGQRVTLRCSPRSGDLSVYWYQQSLDQGLQFLIQYYNGEERAKGNILERFSAQQFPDLHSELNLSSLELGDSALYFCASSATGSAGNTIYFGEGSWLTVV.

A word on this clone: This same CDR3 is encoded by further DNA sequences in the sample. The chain couples TRBV5-1 to TRBJ1-5; no reliable D call. This CDR3 spans 15 amino acids. CDR1 and CDR2 from the germline V gene are SGHRS and YFSETQ. The V end was cut by 0 bases, the J end by 1 base, with 8 bases between. CDR3 in amino acids: CASSLGGSSNQPQHF. The CDR3 nucleotides read TGCGCCAGCAGCTTGGGAGGGTCAAGCAATCAGCCCCAGCATTTT.

V gene TRBV9 combines with J gene TRBJ2-1, with TRBD2 matching 9 bases. Germline assignment: CDR1 SGDLS and CDR2 YYNGEE. The junction had 8 bases not matched to a gene; V was cut back by 3 bases and J by 7 bases. The CDR3 covers 15 residues. This CDR3 is CASSELPAGGNEQFF. Written as DNA, the CDR3 is TGTGCCAGCAGCGAGCTCCCGGCGGGAGGGAATGAGCAGTTCTTC. Based on the CDR3 plus reference TRBV9 and TRBJ2-1, the full variable domain is DSGVTQTPKHLITATGQRVTLRCSPRSGDLSVYWYQQSLDQGLQFLIQYYNGEERAKGNILERFSAQQFPDLHSELNLSSLELGDSALYFCASSELPAGGNEQFFGPGTRLTVL.